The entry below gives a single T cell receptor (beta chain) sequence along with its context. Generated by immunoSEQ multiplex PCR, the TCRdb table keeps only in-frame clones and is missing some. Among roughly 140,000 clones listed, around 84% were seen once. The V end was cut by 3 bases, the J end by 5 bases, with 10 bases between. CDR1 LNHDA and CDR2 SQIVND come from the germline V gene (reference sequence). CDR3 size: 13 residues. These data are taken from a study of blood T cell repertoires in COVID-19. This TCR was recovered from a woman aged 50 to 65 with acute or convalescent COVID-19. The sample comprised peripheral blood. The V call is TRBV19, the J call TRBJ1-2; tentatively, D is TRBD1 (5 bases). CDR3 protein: CASSMSRVYGYTF. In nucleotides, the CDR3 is TGTGCCAGTAGTATGAGCAGGGTTTATGGCTACACCTTC.